The next 19 T cell receptor beta chains were all read from a single sample in a study of cytomegalovirus exposure and HLA in healthy donors. PCR was performed using 60 Vbeta and 13 Jbeta primers. TCRdb's table, derived via immunoSEQ multiplex PCR, lists solely in-frame clones and lacks some. Here the sample spans about 86,000 clones, 75% to 85% being singletons. Sequenced input: PBMCs. Receptor source: a woman between 40 and 50 years old in good health and CMV-seropositive.

The V call is TRBV7-9, the J call TRBJ1-1, with 8 bases lining up with TRBD1. V was pared by 4 bases and J by 6 bases, with 10 bases of the junction left unmatched. This CDR3 comprises 15 residues. Germline assignment: CDR1 SEHNR and CDR2 FQNEAQ (reference sequence). CDR3 protein: CASSSPLGQDPEAFF. CDR3 nucleotide sequence: TGTGCCAGCAGCTCACCCTTGGGACAGGACCCTGAAGCTTTCTTT.

V usage is TRBV28 and J usage is TRBJ2-2; 12 bases agree with TRBD2. The CDR3 is made up of 17 amino acids. J was trimmed by 8 bases and V by 8 bases; bases with no gene match: 15. Germline V gene data show CDR1 as MDHEN and CDR2 as SYDVKM. The CDR3 coding sequence is TGTGCCAGCCGTACAACCAAGACTAGCGGGAGTTCTGGGGAGCTGTTTTTT. Protein: CASRTTKTSGSSGELFF.

This clone was detected a few times. The chain is built from TRBV5-4 and TRBJ1-1; tentative D call: TRBD1 (6 bases). V lost 4 bases and J 0 bases, leaving 10 bases between the germline ends. The germline V gene has CDR1 SGHNT and CDR2 YYREEE (reference sequence). This CDR3 has 14 residues. CDR3: CASSVDRMNTEAFF. The CDR3 coding sequence is TGTGCCAGCAGCGTAGACAGGATGAACACTGAAGCTTTCTTT.

The rearrangement uses TRBV29-1 and TRBJ1-3; no reliable D call. CDR3 size: 14 residues. V lost 0 bases and J lost 4, with 10 bases in between. Germline V gene lookup returns CDR1 SQVTM and CDR2 ANQGSEA. The CDR3 region is CSVEDRYRGNTIYF. For the CDR3, the DNA is TGCAGCGTTGAAGACCGATACAGAGGAAACACCATATATTTT.

The chain's CDR3 is CASSVDRFTDTQYF. The CDR3 DNA reads TGTGCCAGCAGTGTAGACAGATTCACAGATACGCAGTATTTT. The rearrangement uses TRBV27 and TRBJ2-3; tentative D call: TRBD1 (5 bases). The germline gives CDR1 MNHEY, CDR2 SMNVEV (reference sequence). CDR3 size: 14 residues. Trimming shortened V by 5 bases and J by 2 bases, and 11 bases separated the two germline ends.

The CDR3 DNA reads as TGTGCCAGCACCCCGACAGAGGCTCCTCCGGGAGATGAGCAGTTCTTC. Amino acids: CASTPTEAPPGDEQFF. The chain is built from TRBV7-8 and TRBJ2-1; D is possibly TRBD2 (6 bases). The germline gives CDR1 SGHVS, CDR2 FQNEAQ. Trimming stripped 7 bases from V and 8 bases from J, with 24 bases between. CDR3 size: 16 residues.

V and J are TRBV9 and TRBJ2-5; maybe TRBD2 (5 bases). CDR1 and CDR2 from the germline V gene are SGDLS and YYNGEE. This CDR3 has 14 amino acids. Trimming stripped 2 bases from V and 4 bases from J, with 12 bases between. The CDR3 sequence: CASSVKGSSETQYF. The CDR3 bases are TGTGCCAGCAGCGTTAAAGGGAGTTCAGAGACCCAGTACTTC.

V usage is TRBV5-1 and J usage is TRBJ2-5; TRBD2 might be the D (7 bases). This CDR3 contains 15 residues. With 1 base removed from V and 5 bases from J, the gap between germline ends came to 15 bases. Looked up from germline, CDR1 is SGHRS and CDR2 is YFSETQ. CDR3 protein: CASSLYGGAGETQYF. The CDR3 coding sequence is TGCGCCAGCAGCTTGTATGGGGGGGCTGGGGAGACCCAGTACTTC.

The J gene is TRBJ2-5, the V gene TRBV7-3; 7 bases agree with TRBD1. CDR1 is SGHTA, CDR2 FQGTGA, per germline. V lost 5 bases and J lost 4; bases outside the gene matches: 10. The CDR3 extends over 15 amino acids. CDR3 region: CASSPSGQMGETQYF. DNA of the CDR3: TGTGCCAGCAGCCCCTCGGGACAGATGGGAGAGACCCAGTACTTC.

V is TRBV5-1 and J is TRBJ2-7, with TRBD1 matching 8 bases. The CDR3 consists of 16 residues. Germline V gene lookup returns CDR1 SGHRS and CDR2 YFSETQ. With V trimmed by 3 bases and J by 5 bases, 13 bases remained unmatched. The CDR3 reads CASSWWTGSEVHEQYF. CDR3 DNA: TGCGCCAGCAGCTGGTGGACAGGGTCCGAAGTCCACGAGCAGTACTTC.

The chain joins TRBV19 to TRBJ1-2; D might be TRBD1 (5 bases). Per germline, CDR1 LNHDA and CDR2 SQIVND (reference sequence). There are 12 residues in the CDR3. Trimming cost V 7 bases and J 7 bases, with 13 bases left between them. CDR3 DNA sequence: TGTGCCAGTAATTCAGGGTATGGTGGCTACACCTTC. It codes for CASNSGYGGYTF.

The chain couples TRBV6-5 to TRBJ2-7, with 8 bases identical to TRBD2. The CDR3 totals 15 residues. After removal of 4 bases from V and 0 bases from J, the junction contained 5 bases not matched to a gene. Germline V gene lookup returns CDR1 MNHEY and CDR2 SVGAGI. The CDR3 region has the DNA TGTGCCAGCAGTTCCCCAGCGGGGGTCTCCTACGAGCAGTACTTC. It yields the protein CASSSPAGVSYEQYF.

The genes are TRBV7-9 and TRBJ1-1, with D possibly TRBD1 on 5 matching bases. V was cut by 6 bases and J by 3 bases, with 17 bases left in between. The germline V gene has CDR1 SEHNR and CDR2 FQNEAQ (reference sequence). The length of the CDR3 is 15 residues. In nucleotides, the CDR3 is TGTGCCAGCAGTCGGATTTCCGACAGATACACTGAAGCTTTCTTT. Its translation: CASSRISDRYTEAFF.

Note on this clone: This same CDR3 is encoded by further DNA sequences in the sample. The V gene is TRBV2, the J gene TRBJ2-1; D gene ambiguous. Trimming removed 4 bases at V and 9 bases at J, with 13 bases between. The CDR3 is made up of 13 amino acids. The V gene's germline CDR1 is SNHLY and CDR2 FYNNEI. CDR3 region: CASSAELGGEQFF. DNA for the CDR3: TGTGCCAGCAGTGCGGAGCTAGGCGGTGAGCAGTTCTTC. Variable domain in full (rest from reference TRBV2 and TRBJ2-1): EPEVTQTPSHQVTQMGQEVILRCVPISNHLYFYWYRQILGQKVEFLVSFYNNEISEKSEIFDDQFSVERPDGSNFTLKIRSTKLEDSAMYFCASSAELGGEQFFGPGTRLTVL.

This clone was counted a few times. V usage is TRBV5-1 and J usage is TRBJ2-2; TRBD2 is a possible D gene (5 bases). CDR3 length equals 16 residues. Germline CDR1 is SGHRS and CDR2 is YFSETQ. V was cut by 0 bases and J by 5 bases, with 14 bases left in between. CDR3 bases: TGCGCCAGCAGCTTGGAAAGGGATGGAGGTACCGGGGAGCTGTTTTTT. Amino acids: CASSLERDGGTGELFF.

The chain carries TRBV7-8 and TRBJ2-3; 11 bases are shared with TRBD1. V shed 2 bases and J 5 bases; nucleotides not matched to a gene: 3. The CDR3 is 15 amino acids. CDR1 and CDR2 from the germline V gene are SGHVS and FQNEAQ. The CDR3 DNA reads TGTGCCAGCAGCTTAACCGGGACAGGGGGAGATACGCAGTATTTT. Protein sequence: CASSLTGTGGDTQYF.

The chain recombines TRBV7-9 with TRBJ2-7, with a tentative D call TRBD2 (7 bases). Germline CDR1 reads SEHNR; CDR2 reads FQNEAQ (reference sequence). The CDR3 covers 14 residues. Trimming took off 8 bases at V and 0 bases at J, with 14 bases between the two ends. CDR3 protein: CASAKGGSSYEQYF. DNA for the CDR3: TGTGCCAGCGCAAAGGGGGGGAGCTCCTACGAGCAGTACTTC.

The chain uses TRBV4-1 and TRBJ1-2; D perhaps matches TRBD1 (5 bases). This CDR3 is 16 amino acids long. CDR1 and CDR2 (germline): MGHRA, YSYEKL. The ends were cut back, 0 bases at V and 7 bases at J, with 18 bases in the middle. The CDR3 is CASSQDRGEPSVGYTF. The CDR3 DNA sequence: TGCGCCAGCAGCCAAGATCGGGGGGAACCCAGTGTTGGCTACACCTTC.

As for this clone: This sample includes further DNA sequences coding for the same CDR3. The CDR3 sequence: CASSITGAYEQYF. The CDR3 DNA follows: TGTGCCAGTAGTATAACAGGGGCCTACGAGCAGTACTTC. The chain carries TRBV19 and TRBJ2-7; the match to TRBD1 covers 7 bases. The length of the CDR3 is 13 residues. Looked up from germline, CDR1 is LNHDA and CDR2 is SQIVND (reference sequence). V lost 2 bases and J lost 2; bases outside the gene matches: 0.